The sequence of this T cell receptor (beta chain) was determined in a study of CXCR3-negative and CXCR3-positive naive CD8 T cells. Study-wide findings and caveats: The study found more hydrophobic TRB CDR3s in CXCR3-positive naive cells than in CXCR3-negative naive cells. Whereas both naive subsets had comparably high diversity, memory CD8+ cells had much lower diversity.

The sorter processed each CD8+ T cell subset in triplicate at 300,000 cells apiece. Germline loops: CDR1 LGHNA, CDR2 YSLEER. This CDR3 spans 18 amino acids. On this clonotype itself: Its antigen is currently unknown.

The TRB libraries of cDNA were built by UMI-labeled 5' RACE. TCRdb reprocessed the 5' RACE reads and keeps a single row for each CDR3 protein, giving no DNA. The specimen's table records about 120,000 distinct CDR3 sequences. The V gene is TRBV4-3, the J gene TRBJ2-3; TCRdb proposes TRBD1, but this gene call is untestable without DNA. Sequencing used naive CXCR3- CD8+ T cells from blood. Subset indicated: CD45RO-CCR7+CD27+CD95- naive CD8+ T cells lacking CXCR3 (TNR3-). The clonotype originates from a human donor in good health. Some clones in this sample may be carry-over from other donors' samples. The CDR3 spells CASSQGRTGPSLTDTQYF.